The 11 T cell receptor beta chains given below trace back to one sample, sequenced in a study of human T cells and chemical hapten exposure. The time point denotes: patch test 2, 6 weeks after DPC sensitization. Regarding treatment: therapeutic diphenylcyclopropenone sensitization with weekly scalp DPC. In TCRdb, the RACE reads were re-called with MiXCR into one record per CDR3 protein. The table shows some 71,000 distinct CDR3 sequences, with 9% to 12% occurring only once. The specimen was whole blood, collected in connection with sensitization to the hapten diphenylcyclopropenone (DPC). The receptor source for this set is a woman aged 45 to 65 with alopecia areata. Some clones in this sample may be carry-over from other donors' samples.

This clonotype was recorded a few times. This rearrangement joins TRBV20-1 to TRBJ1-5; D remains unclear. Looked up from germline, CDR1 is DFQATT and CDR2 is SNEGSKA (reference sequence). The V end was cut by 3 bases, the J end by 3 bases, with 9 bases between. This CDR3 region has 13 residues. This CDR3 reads CSASAGFNQPQHF. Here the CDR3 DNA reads TGCAGTGCTAGTGCTGGTTTCAATCAGCCCCAGCATTTT.

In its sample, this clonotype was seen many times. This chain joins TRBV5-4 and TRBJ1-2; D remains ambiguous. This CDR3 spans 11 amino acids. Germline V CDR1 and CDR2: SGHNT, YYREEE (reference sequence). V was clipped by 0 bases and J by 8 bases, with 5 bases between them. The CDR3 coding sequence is TGTGCCAGCAGCTTGGAAGGGGGCTACACCTTC. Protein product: CASSLEGGYTF.

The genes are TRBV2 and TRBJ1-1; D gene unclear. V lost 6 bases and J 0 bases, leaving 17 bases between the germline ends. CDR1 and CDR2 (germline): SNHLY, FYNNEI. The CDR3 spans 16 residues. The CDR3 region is CASREPLGTVNTEAFF. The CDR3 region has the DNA TGTGCCAGCAGGGAACCGCTTGGCACAGTGAACACTGAAGCTTTCTTT.

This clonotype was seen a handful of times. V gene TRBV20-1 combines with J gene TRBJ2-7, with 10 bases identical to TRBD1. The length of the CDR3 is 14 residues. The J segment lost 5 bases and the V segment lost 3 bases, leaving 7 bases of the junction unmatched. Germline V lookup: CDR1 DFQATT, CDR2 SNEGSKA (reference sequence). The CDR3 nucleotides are TGCAGTGCTAGCCGACAGGGGGCCGGAGACGAGCAGTACTTC. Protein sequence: CSASRQGAGDEQYF.

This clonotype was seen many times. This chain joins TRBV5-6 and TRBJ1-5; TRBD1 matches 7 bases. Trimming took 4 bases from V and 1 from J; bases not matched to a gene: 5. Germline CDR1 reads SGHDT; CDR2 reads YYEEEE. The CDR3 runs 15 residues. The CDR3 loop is CASSRQGVSNQPQHF. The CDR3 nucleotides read TGTGCCAGCAGCCGACAGGGCGTCAGCAATCAGCCCCAGCATTTT.

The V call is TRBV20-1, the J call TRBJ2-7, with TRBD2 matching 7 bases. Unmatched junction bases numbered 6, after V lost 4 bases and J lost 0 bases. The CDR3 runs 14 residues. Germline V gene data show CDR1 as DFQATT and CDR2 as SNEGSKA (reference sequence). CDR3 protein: CSATGSGASYEQYF. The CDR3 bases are TGCAGTGCTACGGGGAGCGGGGCCTCCTACGAGCAGTACTTC.

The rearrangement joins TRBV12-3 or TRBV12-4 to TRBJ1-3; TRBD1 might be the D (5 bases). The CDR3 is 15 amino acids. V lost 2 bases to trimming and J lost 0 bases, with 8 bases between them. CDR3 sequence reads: CASSLKGPSGNTIYF. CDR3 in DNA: TGTGCCAGCAGTTTAAAGGGACCCTCTGGAAACACCATATATTTT.

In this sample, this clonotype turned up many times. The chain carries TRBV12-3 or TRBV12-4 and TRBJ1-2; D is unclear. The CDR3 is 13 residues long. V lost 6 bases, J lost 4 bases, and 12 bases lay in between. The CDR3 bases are TGTGCCAGCAGCCCAGAACCCTTCTATGGCTACACCTTC. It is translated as CASSPEPFYGYTF.

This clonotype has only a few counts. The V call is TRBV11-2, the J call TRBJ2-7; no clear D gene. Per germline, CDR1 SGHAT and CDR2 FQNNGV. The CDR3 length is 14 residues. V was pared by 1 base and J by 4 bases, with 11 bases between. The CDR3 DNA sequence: TGTGCCAGCAGCTTAGTAGGGTTGGGATACGAGCAGTACTTC. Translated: CASSLVGLGYEQYF.

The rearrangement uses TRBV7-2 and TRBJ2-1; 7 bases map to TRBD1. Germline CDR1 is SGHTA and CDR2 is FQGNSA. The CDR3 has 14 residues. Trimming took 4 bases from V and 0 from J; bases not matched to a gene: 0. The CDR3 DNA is TGTGCCAGCAGCTGGGACAGCTCCTACAATGAGCAGTTCTTC. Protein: CASSWDSSYNEQFF.

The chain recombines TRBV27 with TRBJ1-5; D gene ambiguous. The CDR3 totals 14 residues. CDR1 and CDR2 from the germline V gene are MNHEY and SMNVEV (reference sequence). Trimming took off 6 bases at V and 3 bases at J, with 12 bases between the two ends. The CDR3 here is CASSRRADNQPQHF. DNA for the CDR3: TGTGCCAGCAGCCGGAGGGCTGACAATCAGCCCCAGCATTTT.